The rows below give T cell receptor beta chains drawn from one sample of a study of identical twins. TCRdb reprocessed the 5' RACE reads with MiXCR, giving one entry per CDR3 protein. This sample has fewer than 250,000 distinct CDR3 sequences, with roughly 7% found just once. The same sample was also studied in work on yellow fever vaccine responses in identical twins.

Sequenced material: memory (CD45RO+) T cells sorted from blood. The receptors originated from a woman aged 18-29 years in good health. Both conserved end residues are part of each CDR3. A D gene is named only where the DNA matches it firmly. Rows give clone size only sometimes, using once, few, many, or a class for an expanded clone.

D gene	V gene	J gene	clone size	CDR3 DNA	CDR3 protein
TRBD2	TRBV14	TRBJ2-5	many	TGTGCCAGCAGCCAACAGCCAGGCGGGGGAGAGACCCAGTACTTC	CASSQQPGGGETQYF
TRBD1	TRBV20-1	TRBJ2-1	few	TGCAGTGCCACGAGCCTCGGACAGGGAATCTACAATGAGCAGTTCTTC	CSATSLGQGIYNEQFF
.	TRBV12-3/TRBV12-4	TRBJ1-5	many	TGTGCCAGCAGCCGGACAGTGGGTAGCAATCAGCCCCAGCATTTT	CASSRTVGSNQPQHF
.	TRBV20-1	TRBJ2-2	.	TGCAGTGCTAGAGGGGGGAACACCGGGGAGCTGTTTTTT	CSARGGNTGELFF
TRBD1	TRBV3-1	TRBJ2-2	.	TGTGCCAGCAGCCGCGGACAGGGCCCCGGGGAGCTGTTTTTT	CASSRGQGPGELFF
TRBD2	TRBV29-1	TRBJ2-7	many	TGCAGCGTTGAAAGTCCTAGCGGGACCCGAAGTTATGACGAGCAGTACTTC	CSVESPSGTRSYDEQYF
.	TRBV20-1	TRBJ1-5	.	TGCAGTGCTAGCAATGGTTATAGCAATCAGCCCCAGCATTTT	CSASNGYSNQPQHF
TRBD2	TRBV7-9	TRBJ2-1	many	TGTGCCAGCAGCTCGGGACTAGCGGGAGTGCCGTTCTTC	CASSSGLAGVPFF
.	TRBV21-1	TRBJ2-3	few	TGTGCCAGACAACTCGACTTCACAGATACGCAGTATTTT	CARQLDFTDTQYF
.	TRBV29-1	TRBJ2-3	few	TGCAGCGTTCCCTTTAGCACAGATACGCAGTATTTT	CSVPFSTDTQYF
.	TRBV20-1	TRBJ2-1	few	TGCAGTGCCATCAAAAAACAGGGCTTATACAATGAGCAGTTCTTC	CSAIKKQGLYNEQFF
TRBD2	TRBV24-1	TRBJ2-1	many	TGTGCCACCAGTGCTACCGGGAGGCACAATGAGCAGTTCTTC	CATSATGRHNEQFF
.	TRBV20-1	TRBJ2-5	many	TGCAGTGCGAGGAAGGGGTCAGGGCTCCATATCACCCAGTACTTC	CSARKGSGLHITQYF
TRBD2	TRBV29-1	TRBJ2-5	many	TGCAGCGTTGGCCGGACTAGCGGGAGTGGAGAGACCCAGTACTTC	CSVGRTSGSGETQYF
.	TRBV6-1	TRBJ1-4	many	TGTGCCAGCAGTGTGGGGGCACCTAATGAAAAACTGTTTTTT	CASSVGAPNEKLFF
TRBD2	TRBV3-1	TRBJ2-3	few	TGTGCCAGCAGCCAAGATCCGATTGCAGCGGGAGGGATTTCTGATACGCAGTATTTT	CASSQDPIAAGGISDTQYF
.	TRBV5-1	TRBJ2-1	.	TGCGCCAGCAGCTTGGAGGGAGATGGGTACAATGAGCAGTTCTTC	CASSLEGDGYNEQFF
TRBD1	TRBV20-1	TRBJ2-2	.	TGCAGTGCTCCTCGATTAGAGACAGGGGACACCGGGGAGCTGTTTTTT	CSAPRLETGDTGELFF
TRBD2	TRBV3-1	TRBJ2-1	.	TGTGCCAGCAGCCAAGTGCGGGGGGGTGGGAATGAGCAGTTCTTC	CASSQVRGGGNEQFF
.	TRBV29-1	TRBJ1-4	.	TGCAGCGTTGGACGGACTAATGAAAAACTGTTTTTT	CSVGRTNEKLFF
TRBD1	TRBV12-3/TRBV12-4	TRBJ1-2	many	TGTGCCAGCAGTTTAGCGACAGGGGAAGGCTACACCTTC	CASSLATGEGYTF
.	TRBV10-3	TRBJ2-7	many	TGTGCCATCAGTGAGTCGGGAGGCCGGGACGAGCAGTACTTC	CAISESGGRDEQYF
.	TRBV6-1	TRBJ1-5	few	TGTGCCAGCAGTACCATGCCTGATCAGCCCCAGCATTTT	CASSTMPDQPQHF
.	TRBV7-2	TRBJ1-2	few	TGTGCCAGCAGCTTAGGGTACGGAAACTATGGCTACACCTTC	CASSLGYGNYGYTF
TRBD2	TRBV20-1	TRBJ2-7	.	TGCAGTGCTAGAGATCATGCTAGCGGGAGATGGGAGCAGTACTTC	CSARDHASGRWEQYF
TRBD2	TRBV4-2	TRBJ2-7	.	TGTGCCAGCAGCCAGGGGACTAGTAGTTCCTACGAGCAGTACTTC	CASSQGTSSSYEQYF
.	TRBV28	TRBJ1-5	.	TGTGCCAGCAGAGTACAGGCTCAGCCCCAGCATTTT	CASRVQAQPQHF
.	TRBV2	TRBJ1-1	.	TGTGCCAGCAGTGAAGGCCCCTCTAGCGCAGCTTTCTTT	CASSEGPSSAAFF
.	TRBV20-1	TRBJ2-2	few	TGCAGTGCTAGAGACCAACCGAGACAGGGGAGGGCCGGGGAGCTGTTTTTT	CSARDQPRQGRAGELFF
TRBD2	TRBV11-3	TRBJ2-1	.	TGTGCCAGCAGCTGGGTAGGGACTACGCACAATGAGCAGTTCTTC	CASSWVGTTHNEQFF
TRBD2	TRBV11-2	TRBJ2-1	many	TGTGCCAGCAGCTCCATAGCGGGACTAGGATACAATGAGCAGTTCTTC	CASSSIAGLGYNEQFF
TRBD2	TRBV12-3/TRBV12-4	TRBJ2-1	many	TGTGCCAGCAGGCCAACTCTAGCGGGGGGCCCCAATGAGCAGTTCTTC	CASRPTLAGGPNEQFF
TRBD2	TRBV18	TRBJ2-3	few	TGTGCCAGCTCAAAGCGCGGGAGAGGGCCCACAGATACGCAGTATTTT	CASSKRGRGPTDTQYF
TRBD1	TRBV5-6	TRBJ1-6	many	TGTGCCAGCAGTATTGGCTATGGACAGGGGAATTCACCCCTCCACTTT	CASSIGYGQGNSPLHF
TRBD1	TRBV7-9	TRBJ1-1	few	TGTGCCAGCAGCTTAGGGGACAGGGGAATTGAAGCTTTCTTT	CASSLGDRGIEAFF
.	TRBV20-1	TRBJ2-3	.	TGCAGTGCTAAGCAGGGGACCCGCACAGATACGCAGTATTTT	CSAKQGTRTDTQYF
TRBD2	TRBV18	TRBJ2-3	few	TGTGCCAGCTCACCCCGGACTAGCGGGGGGCCAGGCACAGATACGCAGTATTTT	CASSPRTSGGPGTDTQYF
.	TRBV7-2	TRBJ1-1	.	TGTGCCAGCAGCTTAGATTGGCTGGGGACTGAAGCTTTCTTT	CASSLDWLGTEAFF
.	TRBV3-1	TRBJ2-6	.	TGTGCCAGCAGCCAAGGGTATCGGGGCCAGGGTTTAGCTGGGGCCAACGTCCTGACTTTC	CASSQGYRGQGLAGANVLTF
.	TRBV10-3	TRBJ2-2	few	TGTGCCATCAGTGATGGGCTACGCACCGGGGAGCTGTTTTTT	CAISDGLRTGELFF
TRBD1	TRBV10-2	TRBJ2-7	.	TGCGCCAGCAGTGAGTCTCCTTTCTGGCAGGGGGACTACGAGCAGTACTTC	CASSESPFWQGDYEQYF
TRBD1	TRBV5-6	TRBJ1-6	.	TGTGCCAGCAGCACGACAGGGCCGAGCTCCTATAATTCACCCCTCCACTTT	CASSTTGPSSYNSPLHF
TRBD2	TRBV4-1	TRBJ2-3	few	TGCGCCAGCAGCTTGGGGTTGACTAGCGGCACAGATACGCAGTATTTT	CASSLGLTSGTDTQYF
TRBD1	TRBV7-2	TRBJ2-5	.	TGTGCCAGCAGTTTACAGGGGGCGGTCACGGAGACCCAGTACTTC	CASSLQGAVTETQYF
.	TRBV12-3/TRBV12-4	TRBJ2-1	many	TGTGCCAGCACCCTAGCTCTCCTACAGAATGAGCAGTTCTTC	CASTLALLQNEQFF
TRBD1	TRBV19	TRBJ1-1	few	TGTGCCAGTAGTGGACAGGGGGCTGAAGCTTTCTTT	CASSGQGAEAFF
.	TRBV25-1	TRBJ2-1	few	TGTGCCAGCAGTTCGACTAGTATCCCATACTCCTACAATGAGCAGTTCTTC	CASSSTSIPYSYNEQFF
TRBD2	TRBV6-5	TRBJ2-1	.	TGTGCCAGCAGTTACCCTAGCGGGAGATTCGGCAATGAGCAGTTCTTC	CASSYPSGRFGNEQFF
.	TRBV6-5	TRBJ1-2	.	TGTGCCAGCAGAACCCGACAGAGGGGCTACACCTTC	CASRTRQRGYTF
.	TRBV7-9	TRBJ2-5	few	TGTGCCAGCAGCCCGCAGGCAAGTGGAGAGACCCAGTACTTC	CASSPQASGETQYF
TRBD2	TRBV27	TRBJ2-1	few	TGTGCCAGCAAATCGCTGACTAGCGAATTATCCAATGAGCAGTTCTTC	CASKSLTSELSNEQFF
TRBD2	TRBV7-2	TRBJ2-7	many	TGTGCCAGCAGCCACGAATACGGGGTAGCGGGTGTGCGCTTC	CASSHEYGVAGVRF
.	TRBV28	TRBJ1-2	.	TGTGCCAGCAGTTTTGCCGGGGTAGGCTACACCTTC	CASSFAGVGYTF
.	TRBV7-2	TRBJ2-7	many	TGTGCCAGCAGCCGGGACTTAACCTACGAGCAGTACTTC	CASSRDLTYEQYF
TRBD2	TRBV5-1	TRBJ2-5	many	TGCGCCAGCAGCCCAGGACTAGCGGGAACTAAGGGGACCCAGTACTTC	CASSPGLAGTKGTQYF
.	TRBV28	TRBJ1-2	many	TGTGCCAGCAGTTTAGGTGGCTATGGCTACACCTTC	CASSLGGYGYTF
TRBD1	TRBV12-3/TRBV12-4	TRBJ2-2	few	TGTGCCAGCAGTCCCTTCGGCAGGGGGCATGCCGGGGAGCTGTTTTTT	CASSPFGRGHAGELFF
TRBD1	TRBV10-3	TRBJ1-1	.	TGTGCCGCACGCAGCCTCCCAGGGGGGAGTTGGACTGAAGCTTTCTTT	CAARSLPGGSWTEAFF
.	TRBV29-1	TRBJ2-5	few	TGCAGCGTTAACAATGCCCAAGAGACCCAGTACTTC	CSVNNAQETQYF